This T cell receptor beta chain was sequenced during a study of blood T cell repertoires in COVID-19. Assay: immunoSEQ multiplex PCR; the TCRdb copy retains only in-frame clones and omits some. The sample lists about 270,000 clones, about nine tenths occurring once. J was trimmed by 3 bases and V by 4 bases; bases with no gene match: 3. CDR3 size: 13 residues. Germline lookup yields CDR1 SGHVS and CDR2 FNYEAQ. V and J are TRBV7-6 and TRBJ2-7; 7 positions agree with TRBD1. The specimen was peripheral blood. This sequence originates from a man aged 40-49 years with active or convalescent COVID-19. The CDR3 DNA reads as TGTGCCAGCAGCTCAGGGGGTCTCTACGAGCAGTACTTC. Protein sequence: CASSSGGLYEQYF.